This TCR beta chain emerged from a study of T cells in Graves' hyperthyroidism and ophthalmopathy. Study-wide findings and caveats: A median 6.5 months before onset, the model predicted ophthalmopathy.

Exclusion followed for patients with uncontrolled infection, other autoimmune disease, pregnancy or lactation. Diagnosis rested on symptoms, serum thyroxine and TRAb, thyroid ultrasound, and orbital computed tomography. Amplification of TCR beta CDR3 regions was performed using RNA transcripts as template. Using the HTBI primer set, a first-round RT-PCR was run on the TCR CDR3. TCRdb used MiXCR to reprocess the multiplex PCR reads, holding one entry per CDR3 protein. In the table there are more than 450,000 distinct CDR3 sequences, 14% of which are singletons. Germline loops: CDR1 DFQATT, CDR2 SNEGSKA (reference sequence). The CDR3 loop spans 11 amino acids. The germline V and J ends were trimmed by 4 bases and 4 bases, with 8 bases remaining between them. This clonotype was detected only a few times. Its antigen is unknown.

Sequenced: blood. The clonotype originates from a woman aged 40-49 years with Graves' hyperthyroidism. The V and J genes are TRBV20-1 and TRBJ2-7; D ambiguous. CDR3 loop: CSATGPYEQYF. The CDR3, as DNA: TGCAGTGCTACCGGACCTTACGAGCAGTACTTC.